What follows are 15 T cell receptor beta chains derived from one specimen sequenced in a study of metastatic and nonmetastatic thyroid tumors. From the PCR reads, TCRdb re-called clones with MiXCR. The sample contains 25,000 or so clones, roughly 17% of which appear only once. There were no patients who had received any treatment before thyroid surgery. The material sequenced was blood. Receptor source: a male donor with papillary thyroid cancer or a benign thyroid nodule (not recorded which). Some clones in this sample may be carry-over from other donors' samples.

By share, this clone counts as medium-sized (0.01 to 0.1%). The gene calls are TRBV6-1 and TRBJ2-7, with a possible D match to TRBD1 (6 bases). Trimming shortened V by 7 bases and J by 6 bases, and 16 bases separated the two germline ends. Germline V gives CDR1 MNHNS, CDR2 SASEGT. The CDR3 consists of 13 residues. The CDR3 nucleotides read TGTGCCAGCACCCTGGACAGTTGGCTCGAGCAGTACTTC. Its protein product is CASTLDSWLEQYF.

The chain couples TRBV3-1 to TRBJ2-1; D gene ambiguous. The germline V gene encodes CDR1 LGHDT and CDR2 YNNKEL (reference sequence). V lost 4 bases, J lost 10 bases, and 20 bases lay in between. The CDR3 is made up of 15 amino acids. This CDR3 reads CASSPFLERSEEQFF. CDR3 sequence (DNA): TGTGCCAGCAGCCCCTTCCTAGAGCGTTCGGAAGAGCAGTTCTTC.

J is TRBJ2-5 and V is TRBV2; possible D gene TRBD2, 5 bases. V shed 2 bases and J shed 6 bases, with 16 bases lying between them. Per the germline V gene, CDR1 is SNHLY and CDR2 is FYNNEI. This CDR3 contains 15 residues. The CDR3 DNA reads TGTGCCAGCAGTGAAAGGTCGCTAGCTGGGAAGACCCAGTACTTC. It codes for CASSERSLAGKTQYF. Full variable domain (rest looked up from reference TRBV2 and TRBJ2-5): EPEVTQTPSHQVTQMGQEVILRCVPISNHLYFYWYRQILGQKVEFLVSFYNNEISEKSEIFDDQFSVERPDGSNFTLKIRSTKLEDSAMYFCASSERSLAGKTQYFGPGTRLLVL.

This clone was seen many times. A read error is possible here, since a much larger clone lies one base away. The gene calls are TRBV11-3 and TRBJ1-1; D not resolved. From germline, CDR1 is SGHNT and CDR2 YENEEA. The CDR3 covers 18 residues. CDR3 in amino acids: CASGLGGVQSRMNRKAFF. CDR3 nucleotides: TGTGCCAGCGGCTTAGGAGGAGTACAAAGCAGAATGAATCGTAAAGCTTTCTTT.

The chain carries TRBV6-2 or TRBV6-3 and TRBJ2-1; 10 bases map to TRBD1. The CDR3 is 11 amino acids. Unmatched junction bases numbered 8, after V lost 9 bases and J lost 15 bases. Germline V gene lookup returns CDR1 MNHEY and CDR2 SVGEGT. The CDR3 spells CASGGQGSSFF. DNA for the CDR3: TGTGCCAGTGGGGGACAGGGGTCTTCGTTCTTC.

This clone showed up many times. V and J are TRBV19 and TRBJ2-7; D may be TRBD2 (5 bases). The CDR3 loop spans 15 amino acids. V was pared by 6 bases and J by 4 bases, with 19 bases between. In germline, CDR1 is LNHDA, CDR2 SQIVND (reference sequence). CDR3 loop: CASRNSGDGEYEQYF. The DNA for the CDR3 is TGTGCCAGTAGGAACAGCGGCGACGGAGAGTACGAGCAGTACTTC.

V usage is TRBV7-9 and J usage is TRBJ2-3; D is ambiguous. The CDR3 totals 13 residues. V lost 7 bases and J 6 bases, leaving 14 bases between the germline ends. CDR1 and CDR2 from the germline V gene are SEHNR and FQNEAQ (reference sequence). The CDR3 loop reads CASNPPEEDTQYF. The CDR3 nucleotides read TGTGCCAGCAACCCCCCCGAGGAGGATACGCAGTATTTT.

This clone was counted at least ten times. The chain uses TRBV5-8 and TRBJ2-7; 12 bases are shared with TRBD2. V was clipped by 4 bases and J by 6 bases; unmatched bases: 5. Germline V gene lookup returns CDR1 SGHTS and CDR2 YDEGEE. CDR3 size: 14 residues. The CDR3 nucleotides are TGTGCCAGCAGCATCCTGACTAGCGGGGGCGAGCAGTACTTC. Translation: CASSILTSGGEQYF.

CDR3 loop: CAWSRPVEAFF. For the CDR3, the DNA is TGTGCCTGGAGCAGGCCGGTTGAAGCTTTCTTT. V and J are TRBV30 and TRBJ1-1; no definite D call. The CDR3 loop spans 11 amino acids. The ends were cut back, 3 bases at V and 7 bases at J, with 9 bases in the middle. Looked up from germline, CDR1 is GTSNPN and CDR2 is SVGIG (reference sequence).

This clone was recorded at least ten times. The chain has TRBV7-9 and TRBJ2-2; possibly TRBD2 for D (6 bases). Germline V gives CDR1 SEHNR, CDR2 FQNEAQ (reference sequence). Trimming pared 2 bases from V and 5 bases from J, leaving 9 bases between. The CDR3 is 14 amino acids. The CDR3 loop is CASSLWGGTGELFF. The CDR3 DNA is TGTGCCAGCAGCTTATGGGGAGGAACCGGGGAGCTGTTTTTT.

On this clone itself: A much bigger clone sits one base away, suggesting this may be a read error. The chain joins TRBV30 to TRBJ2-1, with no clear D. Germline-derived CDR1 and CDR2 are GTSNPN and SVGIG (reference sequence). This CDR3 has 13 residues. CDR3 protein: CARSVNTYNEQFF. The CDR3 DNA sequence: TGTGCCCGGAGTGTAAACACGTACAATGAGCAGTTCTTC.

The chain is built from TRBV9 and TRBJ1-5; D call uncertain. Trimming took 1 base from V and 4 from J, leaving 12 bases between them. CDR1 and CDR2 (germline): SGDLS, YYNGEE. The CDR3 consists of 15 residues. The CDR3 DNA reads TGTGCCAGCAGCGTATCGATTGGGATTAATCAGCCCCAGCATTTT. Residues: CASSVSIGINQPQHF.

This clone turned up a few times. This chain uses TRBV6-1 with TRBJ1-2; D is uncertain. Germline V gene data show CDR1 as MNHNS and CDR2 as SASEGT. The CDR3 is made up of 14 amino acids. Trimming left V 2 bases short and J 6 bases short, with 13 bases between. CDR3 sequence reads: CASSEMGRLNGYTF. DNA of the CDR3: TGTGCCAGCAGTGAAATGGGCAGGCTGAATGGCTACACCTTC.

This clone was seen at least ten times. The chain uses TRBV28 and TRBJ1-2; no definite D call. Germline loops: CDR1 MDHEN, CDR2 SYDVKM. Trimming left V 5 bases short and J 2 bases short, with 9 bases between. CDR3 length: 13 amino acids. The chain's CDR3 is CASSPTDNYGYTF. The CDR3 DNA sequence: TGTGCCAGCAGTCCGACGGACAACTATGGCTACACCTTC.

This clone has ten or more counts. This chain links TRBV19 with TRBJ2-5, with D unclear. Germline assignment: CDR1 LNHDA and CDR2 SQIVND (reference sequence). CDR3 length: 14 residues. V was clipped by 3 bases and J by 4 bases, with 12 bases between them. CDR3: CASSIGRSSETQYF. The CDR3 DNA sequence: TGTGCCAGTAGTATCGGGCGGAGCTCAGAGACCCAGTACTTC.